This T cell receptor beta chain comes out of a study of metastatic and nonmetastatic thyroid tumors. Whole-study context: It was across blood and tumor or nodule tissue from malignant and benign thyroid patients that repertoires were compared. Study observations and caveats: Compared with benign nodules, malignant thyroid tumors were reported to have significantly higher TCR beta diversity in both blood and tumor.

This clone was seen repeatedly, ten times or more. Its cognate antigen is unknown. Prior to thyroid surgery, none of the patients had received any treatment. Trimming took off 6 bases at V and 2 bases at J, with 10 bases between the two ends. CDR3 size: 13 residues. Germline V lookup: CDR1 SEHNR, CDR2 FQNEAQ (reference sequence). As processed by the authors: It was from CDR3 differences across clinicopathological groups that a distant-metastasis classifier for papillary thyroid cancer was built. TCRdb re-clonotyped the PCR reads via MiXCR. These V and J calls are TCRdb output, not the study's own analysis. The sample holds fewer than 20,000 clones, roughly 14% seen once.

The J gene is TRBJ2-5, the V gene TRBV7-9; perhaps TRBD1 as D (5 bases). The sequence derives from a female donor with papillary thyroid cancer or a benign thyroid nodule (not recorded which). Some clones in this sample may be carry-over from other donors' samples. The sequencing sample was made of blood. CDR3 residues: CASRLQGQETQYF. The CDR3 DNA follows: TGTGCCAGCAGACTCCAGGGACAAGAGACCCAGTACTTC.